These 24 T cell receptor beta chains originate from one sample sequenced in a study of CD8 T cells in ankylosing spondylitis. TCRdb independently ran MiXCR on the 5' RACE reads; one entry per CDR3 protein. The profile shows 290,000 or so distinct CDR3 sequences, roughly 20% of them singletons. Sequencing used blood, either unsorted or a sorted T cell fraction (not recorded which). The receptor set was obtained from a female donor with ankylosing spondylitis or in good health (not recorded which).

The chain combines TRBV5-4 with TRBJ2-4, with 10 positions matching TRBD1. Germline V gene data show CDR1 as SGHNT and CDR2 as YYREEE (reference sequence). V lost 0 bases to trimming and J lost 7 bases; unmatched junction nucleotides: 10. The CDR3 sequence is 17 residues long. The CDR3 DNA reads as TGTGCCAGCAGCTTGGGATTGGGACAGGGGTTGCATAACATTCAGTACTTC. It codes for CASSLGLGQGLHNIQYF.

This clonotype was detected only a few times. This chain uses TRBV12-3 or TRBV12-4 with TRBJ2-7; 11 positions agree with TRBD2. The V and J ends lost 5 bases and 2 bases, in that order; junction bases with no gene match: 5. There are 15 residues in the CDR3. The CDR3 bases are TGTGCCAGCAGTGCCGGGACTAGCGGCACCTACGAGCAGTACTTC. This sequence encodes CASSAGTSGTYEQYF.

The chain uses TRBV12-3 or TRBV12-4 and TRBJ2-5; 8 bases map to TRBD1. J gave up 7 bases and V 5 bases, and 12 bases lay outside the gene matches. This CDR3 spans 15 amino acids. CDR3 coding DNA: TGTGCCAGCAGTCCGGGGACAGGCGAGGGAGGGACCCAGTACTTC. As protein: CASSPGTGEGGTQYF.

Only a few counts were recorded for this clonotype. This chain connects TRBV11-1 to TRBJ2-7; 9 bases agree with TRBD1. The germline V gene encodes CDR1 SGHAT and CDR2 FQDESV (reference sequence). This CDR3 spans 20 amino acids. V lost 1 base, J lost 5 bases, and 21 bases stayed unmatched. In nucleotides, the CDR3 is TGTGCCAGCAGCTTAGATAGGGGGGGACAGGGATTGTTCCATCAAGACGAGCAGTACTTC. It is translated as CASSLDRGGQGLFHQDEQYF.

This clonotype was counted at least ten times. This chain links TRBV20-1 with TRBJ2-5, with 7 positions matching TRBD1. This CDR3 spans 16 amino acids. Germline V gene data show CDR1 as DFQATT and CDR2 as SNEGSKA (reference sequence). Trimming cost V 0 bases and J 1 base; bases outside gene matches: 8. The DNA of the CDR3 is TGCAGTGCTAGAGATCAATCGGACAGGTTCCAAGAGACCCAGTACTTC. Protein product: CSARDQSDRFQETQYF.

This clonotype showed up many times. This chain connects TRBV20-1 to TRBJ2-7, with 12 bases matching TRBD1. The CDR3 length is 16 residues. Trimming at V came to 2 bases and at J to 6 bases, leaving 11 bases not matched to a gene. Germline V lookup: CDR1 DFQATT, CDR2 SNEGSKA (reference sequence). As DNA, the CDR3 is TGCAGTGCTAGACCAACACCGGGACAGGGGGCTCTCGAGCAGTACTTC. It yields the protein CSARPTPGQGALEQYF.

This chain connects TRBV6-1 to TRBJ1-2; D gene unclear. CDR3 size: 13 residues. V was pared by 8 bases and J by 4 bases, with 14 bases between. Germline V gives CDR1 MNHNS, CDR2 SASEGT. This chain's CDR3 is CASHPGRIYGYTF. CDR3 nucleotide sequence: TGTGCCAGCCACCCGGGCAGGATCTATGGCTACACCTTC.

The chain is built from TRBV6-1 and TRBJ1-1, with a tentative D call TRBD1 (5 bases). CDR1 MNHNS and CDR2 SASEGT come from the germline V gene. The CDR3 has 14 amino acids. Trimming removed 6 bases from V and 4 bases from J, with 15 bases in between. The CDR3 DNA follows: TGTGCCAGCAGCTCCTTGGGGGGATCCACTGAAGCTTTCTTT. It is translated as CASSSLGGSTEAFF.

The chain links TRBV20-1 to TRBJ2-7; 7 nucleotides line up with TRBD1. Germline trimming cut 1 base from V and 4 bases from J; bases unmatched to any gene: 7. CDR3 length: 14 residues. Germline V gives CDR1 DFQATT, CDR2 SNEGSKA (reference sequence). The CDR3 bases are TGCAGTGCTAGAGCCTCCGGGACAGCATACGAGCAGTACTTC. Encoded protein: CSARASGTAYEQYF.

This clonotype was counted only a few times. The chain joins TRBV12-3 or TRBV12-4 to TRBJ1-1; maybe TRBD1 (5 bases). This CDR3 region has 15 residues. Trimming removed 1 base from V and 0 bases from J, with 9 bases in between. The CDR3 sequence is CASSLGPGLNTEAFF. CDR3 nucleotides: TGTGCCAGCAGTTTAGGTCCAGGGCTGAACACTGAAGCTTTCTTT.

This clonotype was detected a few times. The V call is TRBV7-2, the J call TRBJ2-3; TRBD2 might be the D (6 bases). Trimming stripped 5 bases from V and 1 base from J, with 13 bases between. This CDR3 is 15 amino acids long. The germline gives CDR1 SGHTA, CDR2 FQGNSA. The CDR3 loop reads CASSPSGLRTDTQYF. The CDR3 coding sequence is TGTGCCAGCAGCCCGAGCGGGCTACGCACAGATACGCAGTATTTT.

The J gene is TRBJ2-5, the V gene TRBV7-2, with 10 bases that match TRBD1. Looked up from germline, CDR1 is SGHTA and CDR2 is FQGNSA. V was pared by 5 bases and J by 5 bases, with 5 bases of the junction left unmatched. This CDR3 has 14 amino acids. CDR3 sequence reads: CASSPDRGRETQYF. For the CDR3, the DNA is TGTGCCAGCAGCCCGGACAGGGGGAGGGAGACCCAGTACTTC.

The chain couples TRBV20-1 to TRBJ1-5; 7 bases map to TRBD1. Germline V gives CDR1 DFQATT, CDR2 SNEGSKA (reference sequence). V gave up 5 bases and J gave up 0 bases; unmatched junction bases: 7. This CDR3 has 15 amino acids. Here the CDR3 reads CSAWDSGYSNQPQHF. The CDR3 DNA reads TGCAGTGCTTGGGACAGCGGATATAGCAATCAGCCCCAGCATTTT.

The rearrangement links TRBV28 to TRBJ1-1; the D is unclear. The ends were cut back, 5 bases at V and 2 bases at J, with 9 bases in the middle. The CDR3 extends over 13 amino acids. Per the germline V gene, CDR1 is MDHEN and CDR2 is SYDVKM. CDR3 sequence (DNA): TGTGCCAGCAGTACGACACCAAACACTGAAGCTTTCTTT. Translated: CASSTTPNTEAFF. The full variable domain, its missing parts supplied by reference TRBV28 and TRBJ1-1, is DVKVTQSSRYLVKRTGEKVFLECVQDMDHENMFWYRQDPGLGLRLIYFSYDVKMKEKGDIPEGYSVSREKKERFSLILESASTNQTSMYLCASSTTPNTEAFFGQGTRLTVV.

This clonotype turned up a few times. CDR3 region: CASSQEPESYNEQFF. The CDR3 DNA reads as TGCGCCAGCAGCCAAGAGCCTGAGTCCTACAATGAGCAGTTCTTC. The chain links TRBV4-3 to TRBJ2-1; no firm D call. CDR1 and CDR2 (germline): LGHNA, YSLEER. V was pared by 0 bases and J by 1 base, with 7 bases between. There are 15 residues in the CDR3.

The CDR3 region is CSGTNRLAVSYNEQFF. The CDR3 DNA is TGCAGTGGCACCAACAGGCTAGCGGTCTCCTACAATGAGCAGTTCTTC. The rearrangement links TRBV20-1 to TRBJ2-1; 7 bases agree with TRBD2. The CDR3 consists of 16 residues. The ends lost 7 bases at V and 0 bases at J; junction bases unmatched: 12. Germline V CDR1 and CDR2: DFQATT, SNEGSKA (reference sequence).

This clonotype was picked up a small number of times. V and J are TRBV12-3 or TRBV12-4 and TRBJ2-2; D gene ambiguous. The CDR3 extends over 13 amino acids. With 3 bases removed from V and 7 bases from J, the gap between germline ends came to 9 bases. CDR3 amino acids: CASSFSGYGELFF. The CDR3 DNA reads TGTGCCAGCAGTTTCTCAGGCTACGGGGAGCTGTTTTTT.

This chain links TRBV5-1 with TRBJ1-2, with 7 bases lining up with TRBD1. This CDR3 spans 15 amino acids. V shed 0 bases, J shed 6 bases, and the junction held 8 bases outside the gene matches. Germline assignment: CDR1 SGHRS and CDR2 YFSETQ. The CDR3 DNA reads as TGCGCCAGCAGCTTGGCGGGGACAGACTTGGATGGCTACACCTTC. This encodes CASSLAGTDLDGYTF.

The chain employs TRBV4-1 and TRBJ2-2; D possibly uses TRBD1 or TRBD2 (6 bases each). The V and J ends lost 2 bases and 4 bases respectively, with 11 bases between them. This CDR3 is built from 15 residues. Looked up from germline, CDR1 is MGHRA and CDR2 is YSYEKL. In nucleotides, the CDR3 is TGCGCCAGCAGCCAACGGAGGGGGTCCACCGGGGAGCTGTTTTTT. This codes for CASSQRRGSTGELFF.

This clonotype was detected ten times or more. The chain carries TRBV5-1 and TRBJ2-3; D is unclear. This CDR3 comprises 12 residues. V lost 6 bases to trimming and J lost 4 bases, with 9 bases between them. The germline CDR1 and CDR2 sequences are SGHRS and YFSETQ. The DNA for the CDR3 is TGCGCCAGCAAGCCGGGCGCAGATACGCAGTATTTT. The encoded protein is CASKPGADTQYF. Supplemented by reference TRBV5-1 and TRBJ2-3, the full variable domain reads KAGVTQTPRYLIKTRGQQVTLSCSPISGHRSVSWYQQTPGQGLQFLFEYFSETQRNKGNFPGRFSGRQFSNSRSEMNVSTLELGDSALYLCASKPGADTQYFGPGTRLTVL.

The chain uses TRBV20-1 and TRBJ2-7; TRBD1 matches at 7 bases. J was trimmed by 5 bases and V by 0 bases; bases with no gene match: 13. This CDR3 has 16 residues. The germline CDR1 and CDR2 sequences are DFQATT and SNEGSKA (reference sequence). CDR3 nucleotide sequence: TGCAGTGCTAGAGATCTCAGCGGCAGGGGGTTAGACGAGCAGTACTTC. It encodes CSARDLSGRGLDEQYF.

The CDR3: CASHGSGRLYTQYF. CDR3 DNA: TGTGCCAGCCACGGAAGCGGGAGACTATATACGCAGTATTTT. The V and J genes are TRBV6-2 or TRBV6-3 and TRBJ2-3; 8 nucleotides line up with TRBD2. Germline CDR1 MNHEY, CDR2 SVGEGT. This CDR3 contains 14 residues. After removal of 8 bases from V and 7 bases from J, the junction contained 11 bases not matched to a gene.

The chain has TRBV14 and TRBJ1-3, with 7 bases lining up with TRBD1. V trimming: 2 bases; J trimming: 0 bases; junction bases outside the gene matches: 4. This CDR3 has 16 amino acids. Germline CDR1 SGHDN, CDR2 FVKESK. CDR3 amino acids: CASSQRQGGSGNTIYF. The CDR3 nucleotides are TGTGCCAGCAGCCAACGACAGGGAGGCTCTGGAAACACCATATATTTT.

The table lists this clonotype with a few counts. The V gene is TRBV6-1, the J gene TRBJ2-7; maybe TRBD1 (6 bases). Trimming cost V 8 bases and J 1 base, with 15 bases left between them. Germline V gives CDR1 MNHNS, CDR2 SASEGT. CDR3 size: 14 residues. The DNA of the CDR3 is TGTGCCAGCCGAGGACAGTACAGTTCCTACGAGCAGTACTTC. Translated, it gives CASRGQYSSYEQYF.